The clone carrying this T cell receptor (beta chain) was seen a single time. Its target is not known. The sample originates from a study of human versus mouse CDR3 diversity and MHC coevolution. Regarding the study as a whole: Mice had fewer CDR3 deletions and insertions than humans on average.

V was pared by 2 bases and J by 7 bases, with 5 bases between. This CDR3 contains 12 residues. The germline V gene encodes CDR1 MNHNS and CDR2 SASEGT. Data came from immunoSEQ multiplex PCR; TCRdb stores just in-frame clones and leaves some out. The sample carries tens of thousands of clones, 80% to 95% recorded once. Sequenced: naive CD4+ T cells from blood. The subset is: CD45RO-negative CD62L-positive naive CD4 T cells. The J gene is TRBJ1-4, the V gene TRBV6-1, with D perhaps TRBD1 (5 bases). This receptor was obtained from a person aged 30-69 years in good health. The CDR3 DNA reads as TGTGCCAGCAGTGAAAGGGGTGAAAAACTGTTTTTT. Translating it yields CASSERGEKLFF.